The 15 T cell receptor beta chains in this list originate from one sample, sequenced in a study of blood T cell repertoires in COVID-19. Profiling relied on immunoSEQ multiplex PCR, and the TCRdb table lists in-frame clones only, not all of them. The sample shows 55,000 to 70,000 clones, roughly 85% of them seen only once. Specimen: peripheral blood. The source is a woman between 45 and 65 years old with COVID-19, enrolled during active disease.

The rearrangement joins TRBV7-9 to TRBJ2-3; no clear D. Germline lookup yields CDR1 SEHNR and CDR2 FQNEAQ (reference sequence). The CDR3 consists of 11 residues. Deletions cut 6 bases from V and 3 bases from J, with 4 bases between. This CDR3 is CASSPTDTQYF. The CDR3, as DNA: TGTGCCAGCAGTCCTACAGATACGCAGTATTTT.

The chain uses TRBV6-2 or TRBV6-3 and TRBJ2-1; 7 bases match TRBD2. The length of the CDR3 is 16 residues. Germline V gene data show CDR1 as MNHEY and CDR2 as SVGEGT. J gave up 9 bases and V 2 bases, and 13 bases lay outside the gene matches. The CDR3: CASSYPGTISVGEQFF. CDR3 DNA sequence: TGTGCCAGCAGTTACCCCGGGACTATTTCGGTCGGTGAGCAGTTCTTC.

V usage is TRBV10-3 and J usage is TRBJ2-2; the match to TRBD1 covers 9 bases. The germline CDR1 and CDR2 sequences are ENHRY and SYGVKD. The CDR3 is 15 residues long. With 6 bases clipped from V and 8 bases from J, the junction kept 10 bases outside the gene matches. The CDR3 reads CAIRRTGADGGELFF. CDR3 DNA: TGTGCCATCAGACGGACAGGGGCCGACGGGGGGGAGCTGTTTTTT.

This clone has just one count. The chain joins TRBV10-2 to TRBJ2-1; TRBD2 aligns across 8 bases. CDR3 length: 15 residues. Trimming took 5 bases from V and 6 from J; bases not matched to a gene: 9. CDR1 and CDR2 from the germline V gene are WSHSY and SAAADI. Written as DNA, the CDR3 is TGCGCCAGCAGTCCCAGCGGGAGAGCGGGCAATGAGCAGTTCTTC. Protein: CASSPSGRAGNEQFF.

The chain uses TRBV5-1 and TRBJ2-1; 7 nucleotides match TRBD2. Per the germline V gene, CDR1 is SGHRS and CDR2 is YFSETQ. The V segment lost 4 bases and the J segment 4 bases; nucleotides outside the gene matches: 8. This CDR3 has 15 residues. The CDR3 bases are TGCGCCAGCAGCCCCTCCAGCGGGGCGTACAATGAGCAGTTCTTC. Residues: CASSPSSGAYNEQFF.

This clone was seen a single time. The chain carries TRBV6-5 and TRBJ2-7, with D possibly matching TRBD2 (6 bases). Germline CDR1 MNHEY, CDR2 SVGAGI. Trimming stripped 0 bases from V and 6 bases from J, with 12 bases between. The CDR3 totals 14 residues. For the CDR3, the DNA is TGTGCCAGCAGTTACTCAACCGCGGGGAGCGAGCAGTACTTC. As protein: CASSYSTAGSEQYF.

The genes are TRBV19 and TRBJ2-1, with 7 positions matching TRBD2. This CDR3 is 16 amino acids long. The V and J ends lost 6 bases and 10 bases, in that order; junction bases with no gene match: 18. CDR1 is LNHDA, CDR2 SQIVND, per germline (reference sequence). CDR3: CASRGRAQAAASEQFF. CDR3 nucleotides: TGTGCCAGTAGGGGGAGGGCCCAGGCAGCAGCAAGCGAGCAGTTCTTC.

This chain connects TRBV5-1 to TRBJ1-5; D is undetermined. The CDR3 sequence is 15 residues long. Germline CDR1 reads SGHRS; CDR2 reads YFSETQ. Deletions cut 1 base from V and 0 bases from J, with 8 bases between. The CDR3, as DNA: TGCGCCAGCAGCTTGTATGGCGGTAGCAATCAGCCCCAGCATTTT. Its protein product is CASSLYGGSNQPQHF.

The genes are TRBV11-3 and TRBJ1-1, with TRBD1 as a possible D gene (6 bases). There are 14 residues in the CDR3. CDR1 is SGHNT, CDR2 YENEEA, per germline. Trimming stripped 6 bases from V and 11 bases from J, with 22 bases between. The CDR3 loop reads CASRVTGTASVAFF. The CDR3 DNA sequence: TGTGCCAGCAGAGTAACAGGGACCGCCTCTGTGGCTTTCTTT.

V is TRBV10-3 and J is TRBJ2-3; a weak D match, TRBD2 (6 bases). This CDR3 has 14 residues. Germline loops: CDR1 ENHRY, CDR2 SYGVKD. V lost 2 bases to trimming and J lost 4 bases, with 10 bases between them. Here the CDR3 reads CAISETGVADTQYF. Written as DNA, the CDR3 is TGTGCCATCAGTGAGACGGGAGTAGCAGATACGCAGTATTTT.

The chain couples TRBV13 to TRBJ2-5, with TRBD2 matching 14 bases. CDR3 size: 18 residues. The germline V gene encodes CDR1 PRHDT and CDR2 FYEKMQ (reference sequence). The J segment lost 4 bases and the V segment lost 5 bases, leaving 12 bases of the junction unmatched. CDR3 nucleotide sequence: TGTGCCAGCAGCGCCCGACTAGCGGGAGGGCCCAGCAGAGAGACCCAGTACTTC. Its protein is CASSARLAGGPSRETQYF. The full variable domain, its missing parts supplied by reference TRBV13 and TRBJ2-5, is AAGVIQSPRHLIKEKRETATLKCYPIPRHDTVYWYQQGPGQDPQFLISFYEKMQSDKGSIPDRFSAQQFSDYHSELNMSSLELGDSALYFCASSARLAGGPSRETQYFGPGTRLLVL.

This clone occurred once. The V and J genes are TRBV7-9 and TRBJ2-1; 12 bases are shared with TRBD2. This CDR3 region has 18 residues. After removal of 4 bases from V and 4 bases from J, the junction contained 11 bases not matched to a gene. Germline V gives CDR1 SEHNR, CDR2 FQNEAQ (reference sequence). CDR3 DNA: TGTGCCAGCAGCTCCTTACTGACTAGCGGGAGCGGTTACAATGAGCAGTTCTTC. It specifies CASSSLLTSGSGYNEQFF.

The V and J genes are TRBV28 and TRBJ1-6; D is uncertain. The length of the CDR3 is 14 residues. Germline V gives CDR1 MDHEN, CDR2 SYDVKM. V lost 6 bases and J lost 7, with 13 bases in between. The CDR3 is CASSPTLGNSPLHF. For the CDR3, the DNA is TGTGCCAGCAGCCCAACCCTTGGCAATTCACCCCTCCACTTT.

The chain carries TRBV6-7 and TRBJ2-2, with 7 nucleotides matching TRBD1. TRBV6-7 belongs to the ORF category, with a function that is uncertain. Unmatched junction bases numbered 5, after V lost 8 bases and J lost 5 bases. The CDR3 contains 13 residues. The CDR3 DNA sequence: TGTGCCAGCCTGGGACAGAGAACCGGGGAGCTGTTTTTT. Protein: CASLGQRTGELFF.

This sequence joins TRBV4-1 and TRBJ2-2; weak D call: TRBD1 (6 bases). The V end lost 1 base, the J end lost 1 base, and 10 bases lay between the germline ends. This CDR3 region has 16 residues. Looked up from germline, CDR1 is MGHRA and CDR2 is YSYEKL. As DNA, the CDR3 is TGCGCCAGCAGCCAAGGCCCGGGACAGAACACCGGGGAGCTGTTTTTT. Translated, it gives CASSQGPGQNTGELFF.